This TCR beta chain was profiled in a study of blood T cell repertoires in COVID-19. Across the study: Samples came from the United States, Italy and Spain, spanning acute and convalescent COVID-19.

In the original processing: Amplification from reference gene primers served as the basis for estimated nucleated cell counts. Clones were read by immunoSEQ multiplex PCR, and TCRdb kept only the in-frame ones, dropping some. Clone size and V and J calls were adopted from that table, with D and trimming inferred from the DNA. The table has about 160,000 clones, roughly 82% seen once; the top ten hold 7%. Patients at the Seattle site were enrolled during active infection and followed longitudinally. Germline V CDR1 and CDR2: MDHEN, SYDVKM. This CDR3 is built from 14 residues. The V segment lost 9 bases and the J segment 5 bases; nucleotides outside the gene matches: 8.

The sequence came from a woman aged 40 to 50 with COVID-19, enrolled during active disease. Sequenced material: peripheral blood. The chain uses TRBV28 and TRBJ2-1, with 9 bases aligning to TRBD2. The CDR3 loop reads CASQLAGLDNEQFF. The CDR3 region has the DNA TGTGCCAGTCAGCTAGCGGGATTAGACAATGAGCAGTTCTTC.